This T cell receptor (beta chain) stems from a study of early T cells in non-severe SARS-CoV-2 infection. Study-level information: Alpha and beta chains were unpaired, from unsorted whole-blood bulk RNA.

V lost 5 bases and J lost 6, with 25 bases in between. Germline V lookup: CDR1 MNHEY, CDR2 SMNVEV (reference sequence). The CDR3 sequence is 17 residues long. TCRdb analysed the 5' RACE reads with MiXCR anew, one entry per CDR3 protein. The sample includes about 50,000 distinct CDR3 sequences, roughly 9.3% seen only once; the top ten take about 15%. The sequence came from an adult who was a healthcare worker with PCR-confirmed SARS-CoV-2 infection or an uninfected control (not recorded which). This chain joins TRBV27 and TRBJ1-2; D unclear. The sequenced sample consisted of whole blood. In DNA form, the CDR3 reads TGTGCCAGCAGTCCACACCTGGGTCAACCCACAGAGAATGGCTACACCTTC. This sequence encodes CASSPHLGQPTENGYTF.